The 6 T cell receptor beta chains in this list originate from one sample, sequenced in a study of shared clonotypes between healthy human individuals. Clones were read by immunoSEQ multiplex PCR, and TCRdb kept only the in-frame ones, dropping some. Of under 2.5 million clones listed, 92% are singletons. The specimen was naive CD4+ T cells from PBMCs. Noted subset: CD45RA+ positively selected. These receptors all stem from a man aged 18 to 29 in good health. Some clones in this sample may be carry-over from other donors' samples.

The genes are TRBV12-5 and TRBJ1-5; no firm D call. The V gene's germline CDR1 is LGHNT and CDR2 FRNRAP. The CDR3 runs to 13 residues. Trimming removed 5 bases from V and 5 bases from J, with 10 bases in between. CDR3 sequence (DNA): TGTGCTAGTGGTCCCGCCCCTTATCAGCCCCAGCATTTT. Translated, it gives CASGPAPYQPQHF.

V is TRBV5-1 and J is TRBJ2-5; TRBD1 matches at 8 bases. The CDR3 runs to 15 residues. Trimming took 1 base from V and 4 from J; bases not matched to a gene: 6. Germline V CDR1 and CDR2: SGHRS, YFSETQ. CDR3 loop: CASSLFGQGGETQYF. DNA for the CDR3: TGCGCCAGCAGCTTGTTTGGACAGGGAGGAGAGACCCAGTACTTC.

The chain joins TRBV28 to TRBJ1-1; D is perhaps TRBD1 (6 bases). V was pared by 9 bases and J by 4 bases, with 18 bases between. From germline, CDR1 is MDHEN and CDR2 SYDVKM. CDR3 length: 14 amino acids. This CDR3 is CASQKGGLGTEAFF. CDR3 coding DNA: TGTGCCAGTCAAAAGGGGGGATTGGGCACTGAAGCTTTCTTT.

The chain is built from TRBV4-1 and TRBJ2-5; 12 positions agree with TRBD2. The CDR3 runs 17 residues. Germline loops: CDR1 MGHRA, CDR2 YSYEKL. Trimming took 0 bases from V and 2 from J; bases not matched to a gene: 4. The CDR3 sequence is CASSQDSLAGGQETQYF. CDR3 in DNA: TGCGCCAGCAGCCAAGATTCCCTAGCGGGAGGGCAAGAGACCCAGTACTTC.

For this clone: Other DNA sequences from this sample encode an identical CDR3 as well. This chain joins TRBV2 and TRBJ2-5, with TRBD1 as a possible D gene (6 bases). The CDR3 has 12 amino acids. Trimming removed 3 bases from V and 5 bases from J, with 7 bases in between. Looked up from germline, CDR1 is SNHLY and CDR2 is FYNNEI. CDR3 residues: CASSDRGETQYF. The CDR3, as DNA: TGTGCCAGCAGTGACAGGGGTGAGACCCAGTACTTC.

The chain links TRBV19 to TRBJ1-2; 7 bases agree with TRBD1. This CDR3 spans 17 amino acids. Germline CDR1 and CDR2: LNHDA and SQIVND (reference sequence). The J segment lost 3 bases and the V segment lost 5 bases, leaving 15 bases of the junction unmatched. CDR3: CASSPLNGDRKDYGYTF. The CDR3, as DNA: TGTGCCAGTAGTCCTCTTAACGGGGACAGAAAAGACTATGGCTACACCTTC. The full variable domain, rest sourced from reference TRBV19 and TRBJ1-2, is DGGITQSPKYLFRKEGQNVTLSCEQNLNHDAMYWYRQDPGQGLRLIYYSQIVNDFQKGDIAEGYSVSREKKESFPLTVTSAQKNPTAFYLCASSPLNGDRKDYGYTFGSGTRLTVV.